This TCR beta chain comes out of a study of technical replicates of blood from a handful of donors. With 5 bases removed from V and 3 bases from J, the gap between germline ends came to 13 bases. The germline gives CDR1 SGHTA, CDR2 FQGTGA. CDR3 length: 15 amino acids. TCRdb keeps only in-frame clones here, not all; method: immunoSEQ multiplex PCR. Of 60,000 to 90,000 clones in the sample, roughly 97% were seen once. What was sequenced was T cells isolated from PBMCs. This chain joins TRBV7-3 and TRBJ2-2; D not resolved. The sequence was collected from a human donor in good health. The CDR3 DNA reads as TGTGCCAGCAGCACAGCAGATCTGCACACCGGGGAGCTGTTTTTT. Translating gives CASSTADLHTGELFF.